The 9 T cell receptor beta chains below were found in one sample sequenced in a study of blood T cell repertoires in COVID-19. Produced via immunoSEQ multiplex PCR; TCRdb's table is partial and in-frame only. The sample records roughly 240,000 clones, 80% to 90% being singletons. The sequenced material came from PBMCs or T cells enriched from blood (not recorded which). These TCRs come from a woman aged 40 to 55 who had been exposed to COVID-19.

The gene calls are TRBV10-1 and TRBJ2-3; 9 bases match TRBD1. The ends lost 7 bases at V and 4 bases at J; junction bases unmatched: 12. CDR1 and CDR2 (germline): WNHNN, SYGVQD (reference sequence). The CDR3 covers 16 residues. The CDR3 sequence is CASTSEMGQGPDTQYF. For the CDR3, the DNA is TGCGCCAGCACCTCGGAAATGGGACAGGGCCCAGATACGCAGTATTTT.

The J gene is TRBJ2-3, the V gene TRBV7-2, with a tentative D call TRBD1 (6 bases). The CDR3 length is 16 residues. V was pared by 2 bases and J by 4 bases, with 16 bases between. Germline CDR1 reads SGHTA; CDR2 reads FQGNSA. CDR3 protein: CASSLLSVGAADTQYF. Written as DNA, the CDR3 is TGTGCCAGCAGCTTACTTTCGGTGGGGGCGGCAGATACGCAGTATTTT. Using reference TRBV7-2 and TRBJ2-3 for the parts outside the CDR3, the full variable domain is GAGVSQSPSNKVTEKGKDVELRCDPISGHTALYWYRQSLGQGLEFLIYFQGNSAPDKSGLPSDRFSAERTGGSVSTLTIQRTQQEDSAVYLCASSLLSVGAADTQYFGPGTRLTVL.

In this sample, this clone turned up a few times. The V call is TRBV18, the J call TRBJ2-3; 7 bases agree with TRBD1. Germline trimming cut 6 bases from V and 3 bases from J; bases unmatched to any gene: 9. This CDR3 is built from 15 residues. CDR1 is KGHSH, CDR2 LQKENI, per germline. CDR3 loop: CASSARGGQTDTQYF. In nucleotides, the CDR3 is TGTGCCAGCTCCGCCCGAGGGGGCCAAACAGATACGCAGTATTTT.

This clone was detected once. V usage is TRBV13 and J usage is TRBJ2-1; 12 bases fit TRBD1. The J segment lost 8 bases and the V segment lost 3 bases, leaving 11 bases of the junction unmatched. The CDR3 length is 17 residues. CDR1 and CDR2 from the germline V gene are PRHDT and FYEKMQ (reference sequence). The CDR3 is CASSFTHRDRGRHEQFF. Written as DNA, the CDR3 is TGTGCCAGCAGCTTCACCCACCGGGACAGGGGGCGCCATGAGCAGTTCTTC.

This clone was seen once. This chain uses TRBV7-2 with TRBJ1-1; D is unresolved. This CDR3 has 14 residues. The germline gives CDR1 SGHTA, CDR2 FQGNSA. V was cut by 5 bases and J by 2 bases, with 12 bases left in between. For the CDR3, the DNA is TGTGCCAGCAGCCCGCCCGAGAGTAACACTGAAGCTTTCTTT. This codes for CASSPPESNTEAFF. Variable domain in full (rest from reference TRBV7-2 and TRBJ1-1): GAGVSQSPSNKVTEKGKDVELRCDPISGHTALYWYRQSLGQGLEFLIYFQGNSAPDKSGLPSDRFSAERTGGSVSTLTIQRTQQEDSAVYLCASSPPESNTEAFFGQGTRLTVV.

In this sample, this clone turned up a few times. This sequence joins TRBV1 and TRBJ2-1; TRBD2, as called in the table, went unchecked against the DNA. TRBV1 is labeled a pseudogene. CDR3 length: 18 amino acids. CDR3 in amino acids: CTSSQRTSGGQGRDEQFF. The DNA of the CDR3 is TGCACCAGCAGCCAAAGGACTAGCGGGGGGCAGGGGAGGGATGAGCAGTTCTTC.

The chain uses TRBV27 and TRBJ1-5, with TRBD1 matching over 9 bases. The germline V gene has CDR1 MNHEY and CDR2 SMNVEV (reference sequence). V lost 4 bases to trimming and J lost 6 bases; unmatched junction nucleotides: 7. This CDR3 has 15 residues. The CDR3 loop is CASSSRTGAIQPQHF. In DNA form, the CDR3 reads TGTGCCAGCAGTTCCCGGACAGGGGCTATTCAGCCCCAGCATTTT.

This clone was seen a single time. The chain links TRBV11-2 to TRBJ1-2; 8 bases line up with TRBD1. Germline V gene sequence: CDR1 SGHAT, CDR2 FQNNGV. V gave up 5 bases and J gave up 2 bases; unmatched junction bases: 10. This CDR3 contains 16 residues. Here the CDR3 DNA reads TGTGCCAGCAGCCATGTACGATGGGACAGGAACTATGGCTACACCTTC. Amino acid sequence: CASSHVRWDRNYGYTF. Full variable domain (missing parts from reference TRBV11-2 and TRBJ1-2): EAGVAQSPRYKIIEKRQSVAFWCNPISGHATLYWYQQILGQGPKLLIQFQNNGVVDDSQLPKDRFSAERLKGVDSTLKIQPAKLEDSAVYLCASSHVRWDRNYGYTFGSGTRLTVV.

V and J are TRBV5-4 and TRBJ1-1; possible D gene TRBD1, 5 bases. CDR1 is SGHNT and CDR2 is YYREEE in the germline V gene (reference sequence). The V and J ends lost 4 bases and 4 bases respectively, with 20 bases between them. The CDR3 consists of 16 residues. CDR3 region: CASSPPLRGGVTEAFF. The DNA of the CDR3 is TGTGCCAGCAGCCCACCCCTGAGGGGAGGGGTCACTGAAGCTTTCTTT.